This TCR beta chain was captured by sequencing in a study of post-analysis software for immune sequencing data. Study-level background: Both relapsing-remitting and secondary progressive multiple sclerosis featured among the disease courses, as did progressive-relapsing multiple sclerosis.

Sequencing libraries made from TCR beta cDNA carried unique molecular identifiers. MiXCR was run by TCRdb on the PCR reads, yielding one entry per CDR3 protein. Among fewer than 600,000 distinct CDR3 sequences listed, roughly 45% were seen once. The germline gives CDR1 DFQATT, CDR2 SNEGSKA (reference sequence). This CDR3 region has 11 residues. V lost 0 bases to trimming and J lost 7 bases, with 4 bases between them. The study's findings and limits: The study found TRBV5-6, TRBV5-1 and TRBV20-1 among several TRBV segments more frequent in patients than controls. Samples from one preparation batch, clustered by F measure, grouped strongly together.

The sample holds a few counts of this clonotype. Its target is not known. The J gene is TRBJ2-4, the V gene TRBV20-1; no clear D gene. Sequencing was done on a sample of blood. The receptor was isolated from a girl aged 5-17 years with multiple sclerosis. CDR3 in amino acids: CSARDGNIQYF. CDR3 nucleotide sequence: TGCAGTGCTAGAGATGGGAACATTCAGTACTTC.